This record covers a single TCR beta chain. V gave up 5 bases and J gave up 0 bases, with 11 bases separating them. CDR3 length: 14 amino acids. The germline V gene has CDR1 SGHVS and CDR2 FNYEAQ. Authors' methods: How many nucleated cells were present was estimated from reference gene primer amplification. TCRdb keeps only in-frame clones here, not all; method: immunoSEQ multiplex PCR. V, J and clone size are taken as reported in that table, and D and trimming were inferred from the DNA itself. The sample records 180,000 or so clones, 65% to 80% being singletons. This sample is part of a study of blood T cell repertoires in COVID-19. Looking at the study overall: Sites in the United States, Italy and Spain provided acute and convalescent COVID-19 samples. The analysed material was cDNA or gDNA that came from T cells, B-cell-depleted T cells, or PBMCs.

Sequenced material: peripheral blood. J is TRBJ2-7 and V is TRBV7-6, with D maybe TRBD1 (6 bases). This clonotype originated in a man aged 45-65 years who had recovered from COVID-19. CDR3 residues: CASSRGQSSYEQYF. The CDR3 DNA reads TGTGCCAGCAGCAGAGGACAGAGCTCCTACGAGCAGTACTTC.